A selection of T cell receptor beta chains follows, all from one sample in a study of T cell responses to AZD1222 COVID-19 vaccine. This table comes from immunoSEQ multiplex PCR, and its TCRdb copy is limited to in-frame clones, with some not included. The sample yields more than 60,000 clones, over 75% seen once. Sequenced here: peripheral blood, sampled 28 days after the second AZD1222 dose. The receptors were gathered from an adult who received the AZD1222 COVID-19 vaccine. The conserved cysteine and the conserved F or W are not part of the CDR3 here. Where a row states a size, it is once, few, many or the class of an expanded clone; other rows omit it.

.,TRBV2,12,ASSEEVTVNIQY
.,TRBV5-8,10,ASSYPSYGYT
.,TRBV25-1,14,ASRQTGRSNTGELF
.,TRBV20-1,9,SARETLGVF
.,TRBV11-1,12,ASSLSGRHYGYT
.,TRBV11-2,11,ASSTSAGNTIY
.,TRBV6-1,11,ASSEDRNSPLH
few,TRBV19,15,ASSPISGQGQNEKLF
.,TRBV5-4,13,ASSLDRSNTGELF
.,TRBV6-6,11,ASSLVGPDTQY
.,TRBV12-3/TRBV12-4,11,ASSFVGNGEQY